This T cell receptor beta chain was captured by sequencing in a study of tumor and adjacent non-tumor tissue in lung cancer. Concerning this clonotype: No antigen is known for it. A much larger clone lies a single base off, so this may be a read error.

TCRbeta libraries were built with three rounds of nested PCR, modified from ARM-PCR. Using its own MiXCR run on the multiplex PCR reads, TCRdb lists one record per CDR3 protein. The sample consists of some 51,000 distinct CDR3 sequences, less than 70% of them appearing once. CDR3 length equals 13 residues. Study-level results: Significantly higher TCR diversity was found in tumor than normal lung. Patients with more diverse tumor TCRs had worse survival.

The template was RNA from unsorted bulk tissue. More than 3 cm separated this lung sample from the edge of the tumor. Sample: distant non-tumor lung tissue. This receptor was identified in a woman aged 70 to 79 with non-small cell lung cancer. V is TRBV21-1 and J is TRBJ2-7; TRBD2, the D gene given by the table, was not confirmed from the DNA. TRBV21-1 counts as a pseudogene. Written as DNA, the CDR3 is TGTGCCAACAGCAAAGTAGGGGGAGACGAGCAGTACTTC. Protein: CANSKVGGDEQYF.